Each of the 27 T cell receptor beta chains below was sequenced from the same sample in a study of identical twins. TCRdb independently ran MiXCR on the 5' RACE reads; one entry per CDR3 protein. The data contain around 1.7 million distinct CDR3 sequences, around a third of them singletons. What was sequenced was cord blood. These receptors were taken from a newborn girl in good health.

For this clonotype: One end of the junction is discordant with germline, which a read error may explain. The V and J genes are TRBV18 and TRBJ2-4, with a weak D call TRBD2 (5 bases). Germline V CDR1 and CDR2: KGHSH, LQKENI. The length of the CDR3 is 15 residues. CDR3: CASSPLGKAKNIQYF. The CDR3 DNA is TGTGCCAGCTCCCCACTAGGGAAAGCCAAAAACATTCAGTACTTC. Combining the CDR3 with reference TRBV18 and TRBJ2-4 gives the whole variable domain NAGVMQNPRHLVRRRGQEARLRCSPMKGHSHVYWYRQLPEEGLKFMVYLQKENIIDESGMPKERFSAEFPKEGPSILRIQQVVRGDSAAYFCASSPLGKAKNIQYFGAGTRLSVL.

The chain recombines TRBV27 with TRBJ2-7; D is uncertain. Germline V gene sequence: CDR1 MNHEY, CDR2 SMNVEV (reference sequence). There are 13 residues in the CDR3. Deletions cut 3 bases from V and 7 bases from J, with 13 bases between. The CDR3 nucleotides are TGTGCCAGCAGTTTGGTCGGGTTTCGAGAGCAGTACTTC. This translates into CASSLVGFREQYF.

In its sample, this clonotype was seen once. The chain carries TRBV20-1 and TRBJ1-2; no definite D call. Trimming took off 0 bases at V and 5 bases at J, with 7 bases between the two ends. CDR3 length: 12 amino acids. The germline V gene has CDR1 DFQATT and CDR2 SNEGSKA (reference sequence). CDR3 in DNA: TGCAGTGCTAGAGATGTGGGTTATGGCTACACCTTC. Its protein is CSARDVGYGYTF.

Many counts were recorded for this clonotype. The chain recombines TRBV7-2 with TRBJ2-3; D ambiguous. V was trimmed by 0 bases and J by 5 bases, leaving 6 bases between them. CDR1 is SGHTA, CDR2 FQGNSA, per germline. The CDR3 is 13 amino acids. The CDR3 spells CASSLAVGDTQYF. The CDR3 region has the DNA TGTGCCAGCAGCTTAGCGGTCGGAGATACGCAGTATTTT. The variable domain in full, completed from reference TRBV7-2 and TRBJ2-3, reads GAGVSQSPSNKVTEKGKDVELRCDPISGHTALYWYRQSLGQGLEFLIYFQGNSAPDKSGLPSDRFSAERTGGSVSTLTIQRTQQEDSAVYLCASSLAVGDTQYFGPGTRLTVL.

V gene TRBV5-1 combines with J gene TRBJ2-2; D ambiguous. Germline V gene sequence: CDR1 SGHRS, CDR2 YFSETQ. Deletions cut 6 bases from V and 4 bases from J, with 7 bases between. This CDR3 region has 12 residues. Written as DNA, the CDR3 is TGCGCCAGCACCCAGAGCACCGGGGAGCTGTTTTTT. This translates into CASTQSTGELFF.

Only a few counts were recorded for this clonotype. This chain uses TRBV10-3 with TRBJ2-3; D might be TRBD2 (6 bases). The CDR3 has 19 amino acids. The ends were cut back, 2 bases at V and 0 bases at J, with 21 bases in the middle. Germline V lookup: CDR1 ENHRY, CDR2 SYGVKD. The chain's CDR3 is CAISEIWRAAPSSTDTQYF. CDR3 sequence (DNA): TGTGCCATCAGTGAGATTTGGAGGGCGGCTCCCTCTAGCACAGATACGCAGTATTTT.

The chain uses TRBV5-5 and TRBJ2-3; D is perhaps TRBD1 (5 bases). The CDR3 is 14 residues long. Germline CDR1 reads SGHKS; CDR2 reads YYEKEE (reference sequence). The V end was cut by 6 bases, the J end by 2 bases, with 13 bases between. The CDR3 sequence: CASTTTGPTDTQYF. In nucleotides, the CDR3 is TGTGCCAGCACCACCACAGGACCCACAGATACGCAGTATTTT.

The V and J genes are TRBV25-1 and TRBJ2-2; possible D gene TRBD2, 5 bases. Germline CDR1 is MGHDK and CDR2 is SYGVNS. V was shortened by 3 bases and J by 1 base, with 12 bases between the two germline ends. The CDR3 covers 16 residues. DNA for the CDR3: TGTGCCAGCAGTGACCCGACGGGGATGAACACCGGGGAGCTGTTTTTT. As protein: CASSDPTGMNTGELFF.

The V call is TRBV28, the J call TRBJ1-1; D gene ambiguous. From germline, CDR1 is MDHEN and CDR2 SYDVKM. CDR3 length: 14 amino acids. V was shortened by 8 bases and J by 0 bases, with 13 bases between the two germline ends. The CDR3 coding sequence is TGTGCCAGCGGACTGTCGAGGGTGAACACTGAAGCTTTCTTT. The encoded protein is CASGLSRVNTEAFF.

The chain joins TRBV4-2 to TRBJ2-4; 11 bases line up with TRBD1. V shed 0 bases, J shed 7 bases, and the junction held 5 bases outside the gene matches. Per the germline V gene, CDR1 is LGHNA and CDR2 is YNFKEQ. The CDR3 spans 16 residues. CDR3 in DNA: TGTGCCAGCAGCCAAGACAAGGACAGGGGGCGGAACATTCAGTACTTC. This encodes CASSQDKDRGRNIQYF.

The CDR3 DNA sequence: TGCGCCAGCAGCCAAGATAGGGGGGACGCACAAGAGACCCAGTACTTC. Translating gives CASSQDRGDAQETQYF. V gene TRBV4-1 combines with J gene TRBJ2-5; D tentatively fits TRBD1 or TRBD2 (6 bases each). This CDR3 is built from 16 residues. V was cut by 0 bases and J by 2 bases, with 13 bases left in between. The germline CDR1 and CDR2 sequences are MGHRA and YSYEKL.

This chain links TRBV7-9 with TRBJ1-3; TRBD1 agrees at 8 bases. J gave up 4 bases and V 0 bases, and 5 bases lay outside the gene matches. CDR1 is SEHNR and CDR2 is FQNEAQ in the germline V gene (reference sequence). The CDR3 length is 16 residues. CDR3 amino acids: CASSLARTGYGNTIYF. In nucleotides, the CDR3 is TGTGCCAGCAGCTTAGCCCGGACAGGGTACGGAAACACCATATATTTT.

The chain couples TRBV6-5 to TRBJ1-6; no firm D call. The CDR3 contains 15 residues. V was pared by 2 bases and J by 2 bases, with 7 bases between. Looked up from germline, CDR1 is MNHEY and CDR2 is SVGAGI. The CDR3 spells CASSYGLAYNSPLHF. CDR3 DNA sequence: TGTGCCAGCAGTTACGGCCTGGCCTATAATTCACCCCTCCACTTT.

The table lists this clonotype with a few counts. The chain links TRBV2 to TRBJ2-1; weak D call: TRBD1 (5 bases). From germline, CDR1 is SNHLY and CDR2 FYNNEI. V was cut by 4 bases and J by 9 bases, with 7 bases left in between. CDR3 length: 11 amino acids. CDR3 amino acids: CASSGQFEQFF. The CDR3 DNA reads TGTGCCAGCAGTGGACAGTTTGAGCAGTTCTTC.

The chain employs TRBV5-1 and TRBJ2-7, with TRBD2 identical over 11 bases. Germline V gene sequence: CDR1 SGHRS, CDR2 YFSETQ. V was pared by 4 bases and J by 1 base, with 7 bases of the junction left unmatched. This CDR3 spans 16 amino acids. Written as DNA, the CDR3 is TGCGCCAGCAGCGGGAGACTAGCGGGATTGTCCTACGAGCAGTACTTC. It is translated as CASSGRLAGLSYEQYF.

The chain joins TRBV6-2 or TRBV6-3 to TRBJ2-7; D might be TRBD2 (6 bases). Trimming took off 2 bases at V and 1 base at J, with 18 bases between the two ends. Germline values: CDR1 MNHEY, CDR2 SVGEGT. This CDR3 comprises 17 residues. Here the CDR3 DNA reads TGTGCCAGCAGTTACCTAATCCGACTAGACAGATCCTACGAGCAGTACTTC. It is translated as CASSYLIRLDRSYEQYF.

The chain joins TRBV20-1 to TRBJ2-1, with 9 bases fitting TRBD2. This CDR3 comprises 16 residues. Germline lookup yields CDR1 DFQATT and CDR2 SNEGSKA (reference sequence). Trimming cost V 2 bases and J 4 bases; bases outside gene matches: 9. The CDR3 DNA reads as TGCAGTGCTAGACCCTTAGCGGGAGCCGGGTACAATGAGCAGTTCTTC. Translating gives CSARPLAGAGYNEQFF.

Only a few counts were recorded for this clonotype. The chain joins TRBV27 to TRBJ1-1; D not certain. Germline loops: CDR1 MNHEY, CDR2 SMNVEV (reference sequence). V gave up 2 bases and J gave up 1 base, with 5 bases separating them. There are 13 residues in the CDR3. The DNA for the CDR3 is TGTGCCAGCAGTTTACAATGGAACACTGAAGCTTTCTTT. Translating it yields CASSLQWNTEAFF.

Concerning this clonotype itself: One junction end disagrees with the germline gene, perhaps due to a read error. The chain joins TRBV5-1 to TRBJ2-3; no reliable D call. This CDR3 is built from 14 residues. In germline, CDR1 is SGHRS, CDR2 YFSETQ. For the CDR3, the DNA is TGCGCCAGCATCTTGTTCTCTAGCACAGATACGCAGTATTTT. This translates into CASILFSSTDTQYF.

V gene TRBV5-1 combines with J gene TRBJ2-3; 11 bases are a match to TRBD2. Germline V CDR1 and CDR2: SGHRS, YFSETQ. J lost 3 bases, V lost 0 bases, and 6 bases had no gene match. The CDR3 covers 17 residues. CDR3 nucleotide sequence: TGCGCCAGCAGCTTGGGGGGAACTAGCGGGGGTACAGATACGCAGTATTTT. This translates into CASSLGGTSGGTDTQYF.

The CDR3 nucleotides read TGTGCCAGCAGCTCTAACCGGGACAGGGGCAATCAGCCCCAGCATTTT. The encoded protein is CASSSNRDRGNQPQHF. This chain connects TRBV28 to TRBJ1-5, with 9 bases lining up with TRBD1. After removal of 6 bases from V and 2 bases from J, the junction contained 8 bases not matched to a gene. Germline CDR1 and CDR2: MDHEN and SYDVKM. The CDR3 contains 16 residues.

This rearrangement joins TRBV27 to TRBJ1-5, with no clear D. This CDR3 comprises 17 residues. V was pared by 0 bases and J by 2 bases, with 14 bases between. Germline lookup yields CDR1 MNHEY and CDR2 SMNVEV (reference sequence). DNA of the CDR3: TGTGCCAGCAGTTTATCGATGTCGGGAGGGCGCAATCAGCCCCAGCATTTT. It encodes CASSLSMSGGRNQPQHF.

The V call is TRBV20-1, the J call TRBJ2-1; TRBD2 matches at 12 bases. Germline V gives CDR1 DFQATT, CDR2 SNEGSKA (reference sequence). CDR3 length equals 13 residues. V lost 4 bases and J lost 12; bases outside the gene matches: 7. CDR3 DNA: TGCAGTGCTACTAGCGGGAGGGGGAAGGCGCAGTTCTTC. It yields the protein CSATSGRGKAQFF.

The rearrangement uses TRBV4-1 and TRBJ2-1, with 8 bases aligning to TRBD2. This CDR3 contains 15 residues. The germline V gene has CDR1 MGHRA and CDR2 YSYEKL. The V and J ends lost 1 base and 8 bases, in that order; junction bases with no gene match: 7. The CDR3 protein is CASSQVPGTSDEQFF. The CDR3 DNA sequence: TGCGCCAGCAGCCAAGTCCCCGGGACTAGTGATGAGCAGTTCTTC.

This chain joins TRBV29-1 and TRBJ2-3; 14 bases align to TRBD2. Germline-derived CDR1 and CDR2 are SQVTM and ANQGSEA. V was pared by 7 bases and J by 8 bases, with 11 bases of the junction left unmatched. The CDR3 length is 15 residues. In DNA, the CDR3 is TGCAGCGGGGCGACTAGCGGGGGGGTCCAGGGTACGCAGTATTTT. It codes for CSGATSGGVQGTQYF.

The chain links TRBV10-3 to TRBJ2-1; D is unclear. V was shortened by 5 bases and J by 5 bases, with 10 bases between the two germline ends. This CDR3 region has 13 residues. Germline CDR1 and CDR2: ENHRY and SYGVKD. The CDR3 region has the DNA TGTGCCATCAGTCCCGCGCCAAACAATGAGCAGTTCTTC. It specifies CAISPAPNNEQFF.

V usage is TRBV27 and J usage is TRBJ1-2, with 8 bases fitting TRBD1. Per germline, CDR1 MNHEY and CDR2 SMNVEV (reference sequence). The length of the CDR3 is 15 residues. V was clipped by 6 bases and J by 4 bases; unmatched bases: 10. In DNA, the CDR3 is TGTGCCAGCAGGCCGACAGGGGCATCTAGCTATGGCTACACCTTC. It encodes CASRPTGASSYGYTF.